The next 12 T cell receptor beta chains were all read from a single sample in a study of blood T cell repertoires in COVID-19. This table comes from immunoSEQ multiplex PCR, and its TCRdb copy is limited to in-frame clones, with some not included. The sample carries about 400,000 clones, 80% to 90% recorded once. Material: peripheral blood. The receptor source for this set is a young woman with active or convalescent COVID-19.

This chain uses TRBV19 with TRBJ2-3, with 15 bases that match TRBD2. The V gene's germline CDR1 is LNHDA and CDR2 SQIVND (reference sequence). V lost 4 bases and J lost 3; bases outside the gene matches: 14. This CDR3 has 20 amino acids. The CDR3 nucleotides read TGTGCCAGTAGTACCGACAGTGTATGGACTAGCGGGAGGGGAACAGATACGCAGTATTTT. It encodes CASSTDSVWTSGRGTDTQYF.

The chain joins TRBV3-1 (or the pseudogene TRBV3-2) to TRBJ2-2; D is ambiguous. CDR1 and CDR2 from the germline V gene are LGHDT and YNNKEL (reference sequence). The V gene lost 4 bases and the J gene lost 6 bases, with 15 bases spanning the gap. There are 15 residues in the CDR3. The CDR3 DNA sequence: TGTGCCAGCAGCCCCAGACTGGGTGTTCCCGGGGAGCTGTTTTTT. This translates into CASSPRLGVPGELFF.

V usage is TRBV27 and J usage is TRBJ2-5; tentative D call: TRBD2 (7 bases). V lost 3 bases, J lost 5 bases, and 16 bases lay in between. Per the germline V gene, CDR1 is MNHEY and CDR2 is SMNVEV (reference sequence). The CDR3 consists of 15 residues. The DNA for the CDR3 is TGTGCCAGCAGTTTTGCGGGGGCCAAGGTGGAGACCCAGTACTTC. It yields the protein CASSFAGAKVETQYF.

This chain joins TRBV19 and TRBJ1-1; 7 bases are shared with TRBD1. Looked up from germline, CDR1 is LNHDA and CDR2 is SQIVND (reference sequence). The CDR3 is made up of 15 amino acids. Trimming cost V 6 bases and J 4 bases; bases outside gene matches: 11. The CDR3 DNA reads as TGTGCCAGTAGGGCACAGGGGAGCGGTGTCACTGAAGCTTTCTTT. This encodes CASRAQGSGVTEAFF.

The chain couples TRBV30 to TRBJ2-7; a possible D gene is TRBD2 (6 bases). Germline V CDR1 and CDR2: GTSNPN, SVGIG (reference sequence). Trimming cost V 2 bases and J 2 bases, with 13 bases left between them. The CDR3 has 14 residues. The CDR3 coding sequence is TGTGCCTGGAGTCGACTAGTACCACCCTACGAGCAGTACTTC. Its protein product is CAWSRLVPPYEQYF.

V usage is TRBV29-1 and J usage is TRBJ2-6, with 7 positions matching TRBD2. Germline V gives CDR1 SQVTM, CDR2 ANQGSEA. The trim removed 7 bases at V and 0 bases at J, leaving 3 bases unmatched. CDR3 length equals 14 residues. DNA for the CDR3: TGCAGCGCCGGGGGGAGCTCTGGGGCCAACGTCCTGACTTTC. Protein product: CSAGGSSGANVLTF.

The chain uses TRBV12-5 and TRBJ1-2; D not certain. There are 14 residues in the CDR3. Between the trimmed V and J ends, which lost 1 base and 1 base, there was a span of 7 bases. Germline V gene sequence: CDR1 LGHNT, CDR2 FRNRAP. The CDR3 DNA is TGTGCTAGTGGTTTGGGCAGCGGTAACTATGGCTACACCTTC. Protein sequence: CASGLGSGNYGYTF. Full variable domain (remainder filled in from reference TRBV12-5 and TRBJ1-2): DARVTQTPRHKVTEMGQEVTMRCQPILGHNTVFWYRQTMMQGLELLAYFRNRAPLDDSGMPKDRFSAEMPDATLATLKIQPSEPRDSAVYFCASGLGSGNYGYTFGSGTRLTVV.

CDR3 sequence reads: CASSHRIPPVFGNEKLFF. The CDR3 coding sequence is TGTGCCAGCAGCCACCGAATCCCTCCGGTCTTTGGTAATGAAAAACTGTTTTTT. The V call is TRBV4-2, the J call TRBJ1-4; no clear D gene. The V gene lost 3 bases and the J gene lost 4 bases, with 21 bases spanning the gap. The CDR3 spans 18 residues. In germline, CDR1 is LGHNA, CDR2 YNFKEQ.

The genes are TRBV6-5 and TRBJ2-7; the match to TRBD1 covers 7 bases. Looked up from germline, CDR1 is MNHEY and CDR2 is SVGAGI. Trimming removed 8 bases from V and 2 bases from J; junction bases left unmatched: 12. There are 15 residues in the CDR3. The CDR3 protein is CASRLTSTGTYEQYF. DNA of the CDR3: TGTGCCAGCCGGTTGACTTCGACAGGGACCTACGAGCAGTACTTC.

Written as DNA, the CDR3 is TGTGCCAGTAGTATGTCTAGCGGGTCAGCCTACAATGAGCAGTTCTTC. Its protein product is CASSMSSGSAYNEQFF. The chain joins TRBV19 to TRBJ2-1; 8 bases agree with TRBD2. After removal of 3 bases from V and 2 bases from J, the junction contained 6 bases not matched to a gene. Germline V lookup: CDR1 LNHDA, CDR2 SQIVND (reference sequence). The CDR3 covers 16 residues.

The rearrangement joins TRBV28 to TRBJ1-4, with 7 nucleotides matching TRBD1. The germline CDR1 and CDR2 sequences are MDHEN and SYDVKM. With 3 bases clipped from V and 5 bases from J, the junction kept 3 bases outside the gene matches. CDR3 size: 14 residues. For the CDR3, the DNA is TGTGCCAGCAGTTTCGGGACAGTAAATGAAAAACTGTTTTTT. Translation: CASSFGTVNEKLFF.

The CDR3 here is CASSVGGNQPQHF. The DNA of the CDR3 is TGTGCCAGCAGTGTAGGGGGAAATCAGCCCCAGCATTTT. V and J are TRBV2 and TRBJ1-5; the D gene is possibly TRBD1 (6 bases). Trimming pared 4 bases from V and 4 bases from J, leaving 8 bases between. In germline, CDR1 is SNHLY, CDR2 FYNNEI. This CDR3 has 13 residues. Drawing the rest from reference TRBV2 and TRBJ1-5, the complete variable domain is EPEVTQTPSHQVTQMGQEVILRCVPISNHLYFYWYRQILGQKVEFLVSFYNNEISEKSEIFDDQFSVERPDGSNFTLKIRSTKLEDSAMYFCASSVGGNQPQHFGDGTRLSIL.